Below are 27 T cell receptor beta chains sequenced from a single sample in a study of cytotoxic CD8 clonotypes in ibrutinib-treated CLL. The table came from immunoSEQ multiplex PCR; TCRdb's copy has only in-frame clones and leaves some out. The sample has about 21,000 clones; 81% are singletons. The sequences come from PBMCs, collected before ibrutinib treatment. These receptors were taken from a human donor with chronic lymphocytic leukemia.

The chain links TRBV19 to TRBJ2-7; 11 nucleotides match TRBD2. J gave up 0 bases and V 4 bases, and 5 bases lay outside the gene matches. Germline values: CDR1 LNHDA, CDR2 SQIVND (reference sequence). There are 16 residues in the CDR3. Here the CDR3 reads CASSTLAGGSSYEQYF. The CDR3 DNA reads TGTGCCAGTAGTACTCTAGCGGGGGGCTCCTCCTACGAGCAGTACTTC.

The chain is built from TRBV11-2 and TRBJ2-7, with D unresolved. Germline V gives CDR1 SGHAT, CDR2 FQNNGV. This CDR3 has 14 residues. Trimming took off 1 base at V and 2 bases at J, with 9 bases between the two ends. The CDR3 DNA reads TGTGCCAGCAGCTTAGGTGACGAAGCCTACGAGCAGTACTTC. It encodes CASSLGDEAYEQYF. Based on the CDR3 plus reference TRBV11-2 and TRBJ2-7, the full variable domain is EAGVAQSPRYKIIEKRQSVAFWCNPISGHATLYWYQQILGQGPKLLIQFQNNGVVDDSQLPKDRFSAERLKGVDSTLKIQPAKLEDSAVYLCASSLGDEAYEQYFGPGTRLTVT.

The chain has TRBV6-5 and TRBJ2-2; TRBD2 might be the D (6 bases). In germline, CDR1 is MNHEY, CDR2 SVGAGI. CDR3 length: 15 residues. V was clipped by 6 bases and J by 5 bases, with 16 bases between them. CDR3 amino acids: CASRPPGEDTGELFF. DNA of the CDR3: TGTGCCAGCAGACCCCCGGGGGAGGATACCGGGGAGCTGTTTTTT.

The CDR3, as DNA: TGTGCCAGCAGCTTCCGACGGGCCTATAATTCACCCCTCCACTTT. This encodes CASSFRRAYNSPLHF. The J gene is TRBJ1-6, the V gene TRBV5-6; D uncertain. Germline V gene sequence: CDR1 SGHDT, CDR2 YYEEEE. The V end was cut by 2 bases, the J end by 2 bases, with 8 bases between. The CDR3 is 15 amino acids.

This chain joins TRBV6-5 and TRBJ2-3; D gene unclear. The ends were cut back, 5 bases at V and 4 bases at J, with 13 bases in the middle. Germline lookup yields CDR1 MNHEY and CDR2 SVGAGI. The CDR3 totals 14 residues. In DNA form, the CDR3 reads TGTGCCAGCAGTCCCCTTATGATCGCAGATACGCAGTATTTT. It yields the protein CASSPLMIADTQYF.

This rearrangement joins TRBV30 to TRBJ1-1, with D maybe TRBD1 (5 bases). This CDR3 contains 15 residues. Looked up from germline, CDR1 is GTSNPN and CDR2 is SVGIG (reference sequence). V was trimmed by 0 bases and J by 4 bases, leaving 15 bases between them. The CDR3 DNA reads TGTGCCTGGAGTGTAATGAGGGGTGGGAGCACTGAAGCTTTCTTT. Translating gives CAWSVMRGGSTEAFF.

The chain uses TRBV2 and TRBJ2-6; no clear D. Trimming left V 3 bases short and J 2 bases short, with 8 bases between. The CDR3 spans 15 residues. Germline CDR1 and CDR2: SNHLY and FYNNEI. CDR3 sequence reads: CASSDWAAGANVLTF. The DNA of the CDR3 is TGTGCCAGCAGTGATTGGGCGGCTGGGGCCAACGTCCTGACTTTC. The variable domain in full, completed from reference TRBV2 and TRBJ2-6, reads EPEVTQTPSHQVTQMGQEVILRCVPISNHLYFYWYRQILGQKVEFLVSFYNNEISEKSEIFDDQFSVERPDGSNFTLKIRSTKLEDSAMYFCASSDWAAGANVLTFGAGSRLTVL.

Notes on this clone: At one end, the junction sequence differs from germline, possibly due to a read error. The chain couples TRBV7-8 to TRBJ2-3, with D tentatively TRBD2 (5 bases). Per germline, CDR1 SGHVS and CDR2 FQNEAQ. The CDR3 is 13 amino acids. Written as DNA, the CDR3 is TGTGCCAGCAGCCTAGCCCATCCAGATACGCAGTATTTT. This gives the protein CASSLAHPDTQYF.

The CDR3 sequence is CASGTLEGNTIYF. Here the CDR3 DNA reads TGTGCCAGCGGAACCCTCGAGGGAAACACCATATATTTT. The chain recombines TRBV13 with TRBJ1-3; unclear D gene. CDR1 is PRHDT and CDR2 is FYEKMQ in the germline V gene (reference sequence). The CDR3 is 13 residues long. V was pared by 8 bases and J by 4 bases, with 12 bases between.

This clone has more than one count but fewer than ten. The chain recombines TRBV2 with TRBJ1-5; no reliable D call. In germline, CDR1 is SNHLY, CDR2 FYNNEI. Trimming pared 5 bases from V and 2 bases from J, leaving 16 bases between. This CDR3 spans 16 amino acids. The CDR3 bases are TGTGCCAGCAGTCCCTTGGTGGGCATGGGCAATCAGCCCCAGCATTTT. It codes for CASSPLVGMGNQPQHF.

The table lists this clone with a few counts. The chain is built from TRBV30 and TRBJ1-1; 8 positions agree with TRBD1. The CDR3 consists of 16 residues. Germline V gene data show CDR1 as GTSNPN and CDR2 as SVGIG (reference sequence). Trimming removed 3 bases from V and 0 bases from J; junction bases left unmatched: 9. CDR3 bases: TGTGCCTGGAGAGCCCCGACCAGGGGGCTGAACACTGAAGCTTTCTTT. Residues: CAWRAPTRGLNTEAFF.

Remarks on this clone: This sample also contains other DNA sequences that code for the same CDR3. The genes are TRBV7-2 and TRBJ1-1; D is perhaps TRBD1 (5 bases). The germline V gene has CDR1 SGHTA and CDR2 FQGNSA. V was trimmed by 5 bases and J by 6 bases, leaving 13 bases between them. This CDR3 is 13 amino acids long. CDR3 sequence (DNA): TGTGCCAGCAGCGGCAGGGTAAACTCTGAAGCTTTCTTT. This encodes CASSGRVNSEAFF. Full variable domain (outside the CDR3, taken from reference TRBV7-2 and TRBJ1-1): GAGVSQSPSNKVTEKGKDVELRCDPISGHTALYWYRQSLGQGLEFLIYFQGNSAPDKSGLPSDRFSAERTGGSVSTLTIQRTQQEDSAVYLCASSGRVNSEAFFGQGTRLTVV.

CDR3 amino acids: CASSLSILYNEQFF. The CDR3 DNA is TGTGCCAGCAGCTTGTCTATACTTTACAATGAGCAGTTCTTC. This chain uses TRBV5-4 with TRBJ2-1, with D unresolved. With 1 base removed from V and 4 bases from J, the gap between germline ends came to 9 bases. Per the germline V gene, CDR1 is SGHNT and CDR2 is YYREEE (reference sequence). The CDR3 consists of 14 residues.

The chain combines TRBV6-5 with TRBJ1-2; 7 bases align to TRBD1. Trimming cost V 2 bases and J 8 bases; bases outside gene matches: 8. Germline-derived CDR1 and CDR2 are MNHEY and SVGAGI. CDR3 size: 14 residues. CDR3 residues: CASSYRATGYGYTF. The CDR3, as DNA: TGTGCCAGCAGTTACAGGGCGACAGGGTACGGCTACACCTTC.

This rearrangement joins TRBV4-3 to TRBJ1-6; D possibly corresponds to TRBD1 (5 bases). Germline CDR1 LGHNA, CDR2 YSLEER. Trimming removed 3 bases at V and 10 bases at J, with 13 bases between. The CDR3 is 14 residues long. The CDR3 nucleotides read TGCGCCAGCAGCCAGAACGACAGAGGATCACCCCTCCACTTT. Translated: CASSQNDRGSPLHF.

The genes are TRBV19 and TRBJ2-3; 8 positions agree with TRBD2. Trimming took 7 bases from V and 3 from J; bases not matched to a gene: 6. This CDR3 region has 14 residues. Germline assignment: CDR1 LNHDA and CDR2 SQIVND (reference sequence). The CDR3 sequence is CASTGLDLTDTQYF. In DNA, the CDR3 is TGTGCCAGTACGGGACTAGATTTGACAGATACGCAGTATTTT. Supplemented by reference TRBV19 and TRBJ2-3, the full variable domain reads DGGITQSPKYLFRKEGQNVTLSCEQNLNHDAMYWYRQDPGQGLRLIYYSQIVNDFQKGDIAEGYSVSREKKESFPLTVTSAQKNPTAFYLCASTGLDLTDTQYFGPGTRLTVL.

DNA for the CDR3: TGTGCCAGTAGTATGATAGCCAGCAATGAGCAGTTCTTC. It codes for CASSMIASNEQFF. The chain uses TRBV19 and TRBJ2-1; D gene uncertain. Per the germline V gene, CDR1 is LNHDA and CDR2 is SQIVND (reference sequence). Deletions cut 3 bases from V and 6 bases from J, with 9 bases between. CDR3 length equals 13 residues.

The chain combines TRBV19 with TRBJ1-4, with 9 bases matching TRBD1. Germline lookup yields CDR1 LNHDA and CDR2 SQIVND (reference sequence). The V segment lost 5 bases and the J segment 8 bases; nucleotides outside the gene matches: 9. The CDR3 sequence is 15 residues long. Here the CDR3 reads CASSSPGTGIEKLFF. The DNA of the CDR3 is TGTGCCAGTAGTTCCCCCGGGACAGGGATAGAAAAACTGTTTTTT.

V usage is TRBV7-9 and J usage is TRBJ2-5; D is unresolved. This CDR3 contains 13 residues. Trimming shortened V by 4 bases and J by 5 bases, and 11 bases separated the two germline ends. In germline, CDR1 is SEHNR, CDR2 FQNEAQ (reference sequence). CDR3 coding DNA: TGTGCCAGCAGCTCCGCCGTAACCGAGACCCAGTACTTC. Its translation is CASSSAVTETQYF.

DNA for the CDR3: TGTGCCAGCAGCCAAGGCGCTGGGACCCAGTACTTC. This translates into CASSQGAGTQYF. The chain links TRBV14 to TRBJ2-5; D remains unclear. The CDR3 has 12 amino acids. The germline V gene has CDR1 SGHDN and CDR2 FVKESK. Trimming stripped 1 base from V and 7 bases from J, with 7 bases between.

The gene calls are TRBV29-1 and TRBJ1-5; D is possibly TRBD1 (5 bases). This CDR3 is built from 13 residues. Trimming removed 4 bases from V and 8 bases from J, with 15 bases in between. CDR1 is SQVTM and CDR2 is ANQGSEA in the germline V gene. CDR3 coding DNA: TGCAGCGTTGGAGAGGGGCGCATCGAGCCCCAGCATTTT. It translates to CSVGEGRIEPQHF.

J is TRBJ2-5 and V is TRBV19; a weak D match, TRBD1 (6 bases). Germline V lookup: CDR1 LNHDA, CDR2 SQIVND (reference sequence). V was shortened by 1 base and J by 5 bases, with 14 bases between the two germline ends. The CDR3 is 15 residues long. CDR3: CASSIGVRGMETQYF. DNA for the CDR3: TGTGCCAGTAGTATAGGGGTCAGGGGAATGGAGACCCAGTACTTC.

The chain carries TRBV4-3 and TRBJ1-5; no clear D. Germline V lookup: CDR1 LGHNA, CDR2 YSLEER. The V and J ends lost 3 bases and 2 bases respectively, with 8 bases between them. The CDR3 contains 14 residues. CDR3: CASSHYGGNQPQHF. The CDR3 DNA follows: TGCGCCAGCAGCCATTATGGGGGCAATCAGCCCCAGCATTTT.

This rearrangement joins TRBV30 to TRBJ1-2; TRBD1 agrees at 9 bases. Losses at the gene ends were 4 bases for V and 2 bases for J; bases not matched to a gene: 8. The CDR3 runs to 15 residues. Germline V gene data show CDR1 as GTSNPN and CDR2 as SVGIG (reference sequence). The CDR3 DNA follows: TGTGCCTGGAACCAAATCGGACAGGGGAACTATGGCTACACCTTC. Encoded protein: CAWNQIGQGNYGYTF.

This chain joins TRBV4-3 and TRBJ2-7; the match to TRBD2 covers 8 bases. The CDR3 has 20 residues. The V gene's germline CDR1 is LGHNA and CDR2 YSLEER. Germline trimming cut 2 bases from V and 3 bases from J; bases unmatched to any gene: 21. DNA for the CDR3: TGCGCCAGCAGCCAAAAGAGGGGCAGGGAGCGGGGGCCAGGGATCTACGAGCAGTACTTC. The encoded protein is CASSQKRGRERGPGIYEQYF.

This clone was picked up a small number of times. The chain has TRBV6-1 and TRBJ2-2; D may correspond to TRBD1 or TRBD2 (5 bases each). Trimming cost V 10 bases and J 0 bases, with 15 bases left between them. Germline V gene lookup returns CDR1 MNHNS and CDR2 SASEGT. The CDR3 has 15 amino acids. DNA for the CDR3: TGTGCCACCAACCTTGGGGGATCGAACACCGGGGAGCTGTTTTTT. It yields the protein CATNLGGSNTGELFF.

In DNA form, the CDR3 reads TGTGCCAGCAGTTACTCGTCTTCCGGGGGGCACTACGAGCAGTACTTC. Translated, it gives CASSYSSSGGHYEQYF. The chain uses TRBV6-6 and TRBJ2-7; possible D gene TRBD2, 7 bases. CDR3 length equals 16 residues. The V and J ends lost 0 bases and 3 bases respectively, with 15 bases between them. Germline assignment: CDR1 MNHNY and CDR2 SVGAGI (reference sequence).